This T cell receptor (beta chain) was recovered during a study of T cell responses to AZD1222 COVID-19 vaccine. This clone showed up just a few times. Data came from immunoSEQ multiplex PCR; TCRdb stores just in-frame clones and leaves some out. The sample gives 80,000 to 100,000 clones, 86% of which show up once; less than 6.5% is in the top ten. The clonotype originates from an adult who received the AZD1222 COVID-19 vaccine. The source was peripheral blood, collected 28 days after the second AZD1222 dose.

This chain's CDR3 is CASSSQGASFRGAFF. Written as DNA, the CDR3 is TGTGCCAGCAGCTCGCAGGGGGCGTCTTTTAGGGGGGCTTTCTTT. The chain recombines TRBV6-2 or TRBV6-3 with TRBJ1-1; 8 nucleotides match TRBD1. This CDR3 is 15 amino acids long. Trimming took 6 bases from V and 11 from J; bases not matched to a gene: 17. Germline assignment: CDR1 MNHEY and CDR2 SVGEGT.